One sample yielded the 24 T cell receptor beta chains listed below, sequenced in a study of neurological immune-mediated disorders. A single record per CDR3 protein comes from TCRdb applying MiXCR to the 5' RACE reads. This sample has tens of thousands of distinct CDR3 sequences, with roughly an eighth found just once. The source material was PBMCs. The receptors shown here come from a woman between 45 and 65 years old in good health.

Many counts were recorded for this clonotype. The CDR3 here is CASSSGTSGTSPSTDTQYF. The CDR3 DNA sequence: TGCGCCAGCAGCTCCGGGACTAGCGGGACTTCCCCTAGCACAGATACGCAGTATTTT. The chain uses TRBV5-1 and TRBJ2-3; 13 bases are shared with TRBD2. Germline assignment: CDR1 SGHRS and CDR2 YFSETQ. The CDR3 loop spans 19 amino acids. Trimming took 3 bases from V and 0 from J; bases not matched to a gene: 10. Together with reference TRBV5-1 and TRBJ2-3, the CDR3 gives the full variable domain: KAGVTQTPRYLIKTRGQQVTLSCSPISGHRSVSWYQQTPGQGLQFLFEYFSETQRNKGNFPGRFSGRQFSNSRSEMNVSTLELGDSALYLCASSSGTSGTSPSTDTQYFGPGTRLTVL.

J is TRBJ1-1 and V is TRBV18; D is possibly TRBD1 (5 bases). The length of the CDR3 is 13 residues. V was pared by 3 bases and J by 6 bases, with 11 bases between. The germline CDR1 and CDR2 sequences are KGHSH and LQKENI. The CDR3 DNA reads as TGTGCCAGCTCACCCCAGGGTATAGCTGAAGCTTTCTTT. This gives the protein CASSPQGIAEAFF.

This clonotype occurred many times. The gene calls are TRBV29-1 and TRBJ1-2, with TRBD1 as a possible D gene (5 bases). V was cut by 3 bases and J by 4 bases, with 15 bases left in between. The germline CDR1 and CDR2 sequences are SQVTM and ANQGSEA. CDR3 length: 14 residues. The CDR3 sequence is CSVDNVGQLYGYTF. The CDR3 DNA follows: TGCAGCGTTGACAATGTGGGGCAGCTCTATGGCTACACCTTC.

This clonotype was seen many times. In DNA, the CDR3 is TGCGCCAGCAGCTTAGGACAGGGGGCGAAAGCTTTCTTT. Translated: CASSLGQGAKAFF. The chain joins TRBV5-1 to TRBJ1-1; 11 nucleotides match TRBD1. The CDR3 is 13 residues long. In germline, CDR1 is SGHRS, CDR2 YFSETQ. Trimming took 2 bases from V and 9 from J; bases not matched to a gene: 3.

This clonotype came up many times. The rearrangement uses TRBV5-6 and TRBJ2-5; 8 bases align to TRBD1. Germline CDR1 and CDR2: SGHDT and YYEEEE. The CDR3 sequence is 15 residues long. V was pared by 3 bases and J by 5 bases, with 9 bases of the junction left unmatched. CDR3 DNA: TGTGCCAGCAGCTCGCCGGACAGGGTATTTGAGACCCAGTACTTC. Translation gives CASSSPDRVFETQYF.

This clonotype was picked up many times. V gene TRBV14 combines with J gene TRBJ2-1; D is perhaps TRBD2 (6 bases). This CDR3 is built from 15 residues. The germline V gene encodes CDR1 SGHDN and CDR2 FVKESK. Trimming stripped 0 bases from V and 4 bases from J, with 10 bases between. The CDR3 sequence: CASSQDPTSYNEQFF. The CDR3 bases are TGTGCCAGCAGCCAAGATCCGACTAGTTACAATGAGCAGTTCTTC.

This clonotype was recorded at least ten times. J is TRBJ2-7 and V is TRBV24-1; TRBD1 might be the D (6 bases). V was shortened by 3 bases and J by 6 bases, with 17 bases between the two germline ends. Germline loops: CDR1 KGHDR, CDR2 SFDVKD. This CDR3 contains 15 residues. The CDR3 DNA follows: TGTGCCACCAGTGATAACACCGGGACACGACCCGAGCAGTACTTC. This translates into CATSDNTGTRPEQYF.

This clonotype was detected ten times or more. The gene calls are TRBV5-1 and TRBJ2-7, with 7 nucleotides matching TRBD2. Germline V CDR1 and CDR2: SGHRS, YFSETQ. This CDR3 contains 15 residues. V was clipped by 0 bases and J by 0 bases; unmatched bases: 3. The CDR3 reads CASSLVLADSYEQYF. The CDR3 DNA is TGCGCCAGCAGCTTGGTGCTAGCGGACTCCTACGAGCAGTACTTC.

This clonotype has a count of ten or more. This chain's CDR3 is CASSRPGQGFHEQYF. The CDR3 DNA sequence: TGTGCCAGCAGCCGTCCGGGACAGGGTTTCCACGAGCAGTACTTC. V is TRBV7-9 and J is TRBJ2-7; TRBD1 matches 9 bases. This CDR3 region has 15 residues. CDR1 and CDR2 (germline): SEHNR, FQNEAQ (reference sequence). V gave up 5 bases and J gave up 5 bases; unmatched junction bases: 10.

This clonotype appeared many times. V and J are TRBV10-3 and TRBJ2-1, with 8 bases identical to TRBD1. V was pared by 5 bases and J by 4 bases, with 7 bases of the junction left unmatched. CDR3 length equals 15 residues. Germline V gene data show CDR1 as ENHRY and CDR2 as SYGVKD. This chain's CDR3 is CAISQETGAYNEQFF. The CDR3, as DNA: TGTGCCATCAGTCAAGAGACAGGGGCGTACAATGAGCAGTTCTTC.

In its sample, this clonotype was seen many times. The rearrangement links TRBV9 to TRBJ2-1, with D perhaps assigned TRBD1 or TRBD2 (5 bases each). The CDR3 sequence is 13 residues long. Germline V gene data show CDR1 as SGDLS and CDR2 as YYNGEE. Trimming cost V 1 base and J 6 bases, with 8 bases left between them. The CDR3 DNA reads as TGTGCCAGCAGCGTATGGGGGAGCAATGAGCAGTTCTTC. Residues: CASSVWGSNEQFF. The whole variable domain, filled in from reference TRBV9 and TRBJ2-1, reads DSGVTQTPKHLITATGQRVTLRCSPRSGDLSVYWYQQSLDQGLQFLIQYYNGEERAKGNILERFSAQQFPDLHSELNLSSLELGDSALYFCASSVWGSNEQFFGPGTRLTVL.

Many counts were recorded for this clonotype. V and J are TRBV20-1 and TRBJ2-1, with 8 bases fitting TRBD2. CDR1 and CDR2 (germline): DFQATT, SNEGSKA (reference sequence). The CDR3 runs to 13 residues. J gave up 2 bases and V 8 bases, and 5 bases lay outside the gene matches. CDR3 sequence reads: CSIVAGPYNEQFF. As DNA, the CDR3 is TGCAGTATAGTAGCGGGACCCTACAATGAGCAGTTCTTC.

This clonotype was picked up many times. The rearrangement joins TRBV5-1 to TRBJ2-3, with D unclear. The CDR3 is 14 amino acids. The V end lost 3 bases, the J end lost 2 bases, and 10 bases lay between the germline ends. Germline CDR1 SGHRS, CDR2 YFSETQ. In DNA, the CDR3 is TGCGCCAGCAGCTCAGGCTCCTACACAGATACGCAGTATTTT. It specifies CASSSGSYTDTQYF.

The chain carries TRBV11-2 and TRBJ1-4, with D tentatively TRBD1 (6 bases). V lost 3 bases and J lost 8, with 25 bases in between. The CDR3 totals 18 residues. From germline, CDR1 is SGHAT and CDR2 FQNNGV. The CDR3 reads CASSFRGGGAVRGEKLFF. CDR3 DNA sequence: TGTGCCAGCAGCTTCCGCGGGGGGGGCGCGGTTCGGGGAGAAAAACTGTTTTTT. The entire variable domain, with the rest obtained from reference TRBV11-2 and TRBJ1-4, is as follows: EAGVAQSPRYKIIEKRQSVAFWCNPISGHATLYWYQQILGQGPKLLIQFQNNGVVDDSQLPKDRFSAERLKGVDSTLKIQPAKLEDSAVYLCASSFRGGGAVRGEKLFFGSGTQLSVL.

The gene calls are TRBV6-6 and TRBJ2-6, with 7 bases aligning to TRBD1. Per the germline V gene, CDR1 is MNHNY and CDR2 is SVGAGI (reference sequence). The CDR3 runs to 17 residues. V was pared by 6 bases and J by 1 base, with 9 bases of the junction left unmatched. DNA of the CDR3: TGTGCCAGCAGCCAGGGACAGACAAAATCTGGGGCCAACGTCCTGACTTTC. Translating it yields CASSQGQTKSGANVLTF.

This clonotype came up many times. The gene calls are TRBV20-1 and TRBJ2-3; 13 bases are a match to TRBD2. V lost 3 bases to trimming and J lost 0 bases; unmatched junction nucleotides: 9. This CDR3 spans 18 amino acids. The V gene's germline CDR1 is DFQATT and CDR2 SNEGSKA (reference sequence). In nucleotides, the CDR3 is TGCAGTGCTAGGACCTCCGGGACTAGCGGGGTGAGCACAGATACGCAGTATTTT. Its translation: CSARTSGTSGVSTDTQYF.

This clonotype was seen repeatedly, ten times or more. V and J are TRBV12-3 or TRBV12-4 and TRBJ2-7, with a possible D match to TRBD2 (6 bases). The CDR3 covers 12 residues. V was pared by 5 bases and J by 6 bases, with 11 bases between. The CDR3 region has the DNA TGTGCCAGCAGTCGGGACTCACCCGAGCAGTACTTC. Amino acids: CASSRDSPEQYF.

This clonotype appeared many times. CDR3 in DNA: TGCGCCAGCAGCTTGGGGGGACAGGAGATGTACGAGCAGTACTTC. Residues: CASSLGGQEMYEQYF. The chain joins TRBV5-1 to TRBJ2-7; TRBD1 matches 8 bases. Germline V gene data show CDR1 as SGHRS and CDR2 as YFSETQ. V was clipped by 0 bases and J by 4 bases; unmatched bases: 6. CDR3 length: 15 amino acids.

J is TRBJ2-2 and V is TRBV10-3, with TRBD1 as a possible D gene (6 bases). CDR1 is ENHRY and CDR2 is SYGVKD in the germline V gene. V shed 2 bases and J shed 7 bases, with 11 bases lying between them. The CDR3 loop spans 14 amino acids. The DNA for the CDR3 is TGTGCCATCAGTGAGACCGGACAGCGCGGGGAGCTGTTTTTT. Encoded protein: CAISETGQRGELFF.

A note on this clonotype: A read error may be the cause here, since a much bigger clone is one base away. This sequence joins TRBV5-1 and TRBJ1-1; TRBD1 agrees at 8 bases. The germline CDR1 and CDR2 sequences are SGHRS and YFSETQ. V dropped 1 base and J dropped 4; count of bases not matched to a gene: 9. CDR3 length: 16 amino acids. This CDR3 is CASSLSQGQVGTEAFF. The CDR3 region has the DNA TGCGCCAGCAGCTTGTCCCAGGGACAGGTAGGCACTGAAGCTTTCTTT. The whole variable domain, remainder taken from reference TRBV5-1 and TRBJ1-1, is KAGVTQTPRYLIKTRGQQVTLSCSPISGHRSVSWYQQTPGQGLQFLFEYFSETQRNKGNFPGRFSGRQFSNSRSEMNVSTLELGDSALYLCASSLSQGQVGTEAFFGQGTRLTVV.

The sample holds many counts of this clonotype. The chain combines TRBV7-6 with TRBJ2-2; D is ambiguous. This CDR3 has 15 amino acids. The V and J ends lost 1 base and 3 bases respectively, with 9 bases between them. Germline loops: CDR1 SGHVS, CDR2 FNYEAQ. The CDR3 DNA reads as TGTGCCAGCAGCTTAGGTACGGCCGACACCGGGGAGCTGTTTTTT. Its translation is CASSLGTADTGELFF.

Ten or more counts support this clonotype. The V gene is TRBV20-1, the J gene TRBJ2-2; tentative D call: TRBD1 (6 bases). From germline, CDR1 is DFQATT and CDR2 SNEGSKA (reference sequence). The CDR3 is 12 amino acids. V gave up 2 bases and J gave up 8 bases, with 9 bases separating them. CDR3 sequence reads: CSARKQGGELFF. CDR3 in DNA: TGCAGTGCTAGAAAACAGGGTGGGGAGCTGTTTTTT.

This clonotype occurred many times. This chain links TRBV12-3 or TRBV12-4 with TRBJ2-1; D may be TRBD2 (6 bases). Trimming left V 1 base short and J 5 bases short, with 12 bases between. The CDR3 runs 15 residues. CDR3 nucleotides: TGTGCCAGCAGTTTAGAACGGGAGTGGAACAATGAGCAGTTCTTC. It yields the protein CASSLEREWNNEQFF.

This clonotype was seen repeatedly, ten times or more. The gene calls are TRBV14 and TRBJ2-3; D might be TRBD2 (7 bases). The CDR3 sequence is 16 residues long. Germline V gene data show CDR1 as SGHDN and CDR2 as FVKESK. V gave up 1 base and J gave up 2 bases, with 13 bases separating them. CDR3 sequence (DNA): TGTGCCAGCAGCCAAGTGGCGGGGGCCCACACAGATACGCAGTATTTT. Encoded protein: CASSQVAGAHTDTQYF. The entire variable domain, with the rest obtained from reference TRBV14 and TRBJ2-3, is as follows: EAGVTQFPSHSVIEKGQTVTLRCDPISGHDNLYWYRRVMGKEIKFLLHFVKESKQDESGMPNNRFLAERTGGTYSTLKVQPAELEDSGVYFCASSQVAGAHTDTQYFGPGTRLTVL.